This T cell receptor beta chain was identified during a study of early T cells in non-severe SARS-CoV-2 infection. Turning to the study itself: Investigators sequenced bulk RNA drawn from unsorted whole blood, and chains remained unpaired.

Overall study results and limits: Anti-spike CD8 specificities were favored by VDJdb matching, whose results missed private and CD4 specificities.

Molecules of cDNA were individually given unique molecular identifiers that were attached to them. TCRdb analysed the 5' RACE reads with MiXCR anew, one entry per CDR3 protein. The sample lists around 70,000 distinct CDR3 sequences; around 12% were seen once. This clonotype was seen repeatedly, ten times or more. Its cognate antigen is unknown. V gave up 8 bases and J gave up 0 bases, with 12 bases separating them. Germline assignment: CDR1 LNHDA and CDR2 SQIVND (reference sequence). The CDR3 loop spans 14 amino acids. The sequence was obtained from an adult who was a healthcare worker with PCR-confirmed SARS-CoV-2 infection or an uninfected control (not recorded which). The chain links TRBV19 to TRBJ2-3; tentative D call: TRBD2 (6 bases). What was sequenced was whole blood. The CDR3 DNA reads as TGTGCCAGTGGAGGGTCGGGAAGCACAGATACGCAGTATTTT. It yields the protein CASGGSGSTDTQYF.